Here is one T cell receptor (beta chain) with its context. The specificity of this receptor is unknown. Per-nucleotide qualities are absent, and no much larger clonotype sits a single base away. Per the germline V gene, ENHRY is the CDR1 and SYGVKD is the CDR2. V drops 10 bases and J drops 5 bases, leaving 12 bases in between. The CDR3, from cysteine to phenylalanine, totals 12 residues. Here the CDR3 DNA is all that survives: 36 bases in frame from base 1. This record belongs to a study of Ad26.COV2.S vaccination and SARS-CoV-2 variants (dated by TCRdb to the early 2020s). For context, the study as a whole: Vaccine-arm donors were drawn from COV1001, a multicentre, randomized, double-blind, placebo-controlled phase I-IIa trial of Ad26.COV2.S in healthy adults. Ad26.COV2.S was administered intramuscularly at 5 x 10^10 or 1 x 10^11 viral particles, either as a single shot or as two shots given 56 days apart. TCRbeta repertoire sequencing was used to assess the specificity and breadth of SARS-CoV-2-reactive T cell receptors after Ad26.COV2.S vaccination. A total of approximately 30 samples were included in the TCR-sequenced set, comprising about 20 Ad26.COV2.S vaccine recipients, 5 placebo recipients and 8 SARS-CoV-2 convalescent individuals. Trial participants were randomized into five groups of five: low-dose or high-dose Ad26.COV2.S given once or twice, or placebo on both occasions. Investigators remained blinded to trial group allocation during experiments and outcome assessment. Study-wide findings and limitations: Comparing responses between vaccine doses or regimens was not something the study was powered to do. The authors noted that total T cell responses may have been underestimated by the TCR breadth and depth analyses. Non-spike TCR breadth was comparable between vaccine and placebo recipients, consistent with the vaccine containing only spike. Higher spike-specific TCR breadth was observed in Ad26.COV2.S recipients than in placebo recipients (P = 0.0014). Substantial breadth of spike-specific CD8+ and CD4+ T cell responses was reported after vaccination.

Explained via the paper, the treatment or condition label denotes: around 19 received Ad26.COV2.S at low or high dose, single or two shots; a few received placebo; per-sample allocation not given. For vaccine and placebo recipients, repertoires were sequenced using samples collected on day 63 after the first injection. In Cohort 1b, 25 adults aged 18-55 years were enrolled at a single site in Boston, USA, between 29 July and 7 August 2020. As a vaccine, Ad26.COV2.S was a replication-incompetent adenovirus type 26 vector that expressed a prefusion-stabilized SARS-CoV-2 spike protein derived from the original Wuhan strain. The immunoSEQ Assay was used to sequence TCRbeta CDR3 regions. After extraction, genomic DNA underwent amplification by bias-controlled multiplex PCR, followed by high-throughput sequencing. As for the authors' bioinformatics: To quantify the absolute abundance of every unique TCRbeta CDR3 region, sequences were collapsed and filtered. T cell fraction was estimated by normalizing TCRbeta template counts to usable DNA, which was measured by amplifying reference genes present in all nucleated cells. Repertoire TCRs were annotated as SARS-CoV-2-specific by exact matching of V gene, CDR3 amino acid sequence and J gene to a known reactive TCR set. The reference SARS-CoV-2 TCR set was obtained from MIRA and was filtered for enrichment in COVID-19-positive ImmuneCODE repertoires, whereby public or cross-reactive TCRs were removed. Using the MIRA antigens, annotated TCRs were further analysed by specific ORF or by position within an ORF. Breadth was defined as annotated unique rearrangements over total unique productive rearrangements; depth was the summed frequency of those rearrangements. TCR breadth was compared between groups using two-sided Wilcoxon rank-sum tests. Held by TCRdb, this immuneACCESS table contains in-frame sequences only and omits some clones. Under half of the omission traces to an unresolved V gene where checked; the cause of the rest is unknown. V and J calls plus clone size are reproduced from that table; the DNA served to infer D and trimming. In this sample the table shows hundreds of thousands of clones, approximately 90% of which occur a single time. 10% to 15% of the sample is held by the ten biggest clonotypes.

The receptor was derived from a person between 18 and 59 years old who received the Ad26.COV2.S COVID-19 vaccine or a placebo. This chain joins TRBV10-3 to TRBJ2-1, with no reliable assignment of the D segment. The sequenced sample was peripheral blood, obtained in a trial of Ad26.COV2.S vaccine versus placebo. The DNA reads TGTGCCACCAGGACCACAGACAATGAGCAGTTCTTC. It codes for CATRTTDNEQFF.